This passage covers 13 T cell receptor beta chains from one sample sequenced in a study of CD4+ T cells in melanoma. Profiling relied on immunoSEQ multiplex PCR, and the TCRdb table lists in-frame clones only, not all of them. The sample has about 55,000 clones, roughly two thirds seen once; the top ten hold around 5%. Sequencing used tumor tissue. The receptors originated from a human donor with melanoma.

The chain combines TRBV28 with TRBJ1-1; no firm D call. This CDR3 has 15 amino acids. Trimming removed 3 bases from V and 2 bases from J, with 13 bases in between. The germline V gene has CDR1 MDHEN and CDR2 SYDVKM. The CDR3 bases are TGTGCCAGCAGTTTCGGGGTAGAGATAAACACTGAAGCTTTCTTT. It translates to CASSFGVEINTEAFF.

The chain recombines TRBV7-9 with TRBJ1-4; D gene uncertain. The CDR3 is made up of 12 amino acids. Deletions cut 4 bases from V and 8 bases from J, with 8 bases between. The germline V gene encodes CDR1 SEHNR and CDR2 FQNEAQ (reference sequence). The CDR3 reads CASSSQQEKLFF. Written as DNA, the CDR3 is TGTGCCAGCAGCTCACAACAAGAAAAACTGTTTTTT.

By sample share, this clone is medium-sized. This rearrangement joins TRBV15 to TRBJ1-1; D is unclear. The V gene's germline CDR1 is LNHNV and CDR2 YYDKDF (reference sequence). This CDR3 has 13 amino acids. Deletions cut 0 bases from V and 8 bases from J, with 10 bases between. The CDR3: CATSRDVGREAFF. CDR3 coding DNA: TGTGCCACCAGCAGAGATGTCGGGAGAGAAGCTTTCTTT.

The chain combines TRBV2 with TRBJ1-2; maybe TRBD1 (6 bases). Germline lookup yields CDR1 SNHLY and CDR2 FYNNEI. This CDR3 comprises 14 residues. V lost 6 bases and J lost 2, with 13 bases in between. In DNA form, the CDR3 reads TGTGCCAGCAGGGAACGGACAGTAAACTATGGCTACACCTTC. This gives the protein CASRERTVNYGYTF. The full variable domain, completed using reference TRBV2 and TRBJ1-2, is EPEVTQTPSHQVTQMGQEVILRCVPISNHLYFYWYRQILGQKVEFLVSFYNNEISEKSEIFDDQFSVERPDGSNFTLKIRSTKLEDSAMYFCASRERTVNYGYTFGSGTRLTVV.

CDR3 loop: CASSQVGVEGNYGYTF. In nucleotides, the CDR3 is TGCGCCAGCAGCCAAGTGGGGGTAGAAGGCAACTATGGCTACACCTTC. This chain connects TRBV4-1 to TRBJ1-2, with a weak D call TRBD1 (5 bases). V shed 1 base and J shed 2 bases, with 14 bases lying between them. The CDR3 is made up of 16 amino acids. Germline V gene lookup returns CDR1 MGHRA and CDR2 YSYEKL.

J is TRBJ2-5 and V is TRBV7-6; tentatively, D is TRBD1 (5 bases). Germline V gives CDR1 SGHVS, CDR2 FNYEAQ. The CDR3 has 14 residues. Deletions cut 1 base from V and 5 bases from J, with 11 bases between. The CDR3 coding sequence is TGTGCCAGCAGCTTAGTAGACAGAACGGAGACCCAGTACTTC. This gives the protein CASSLVDRTETQYF.

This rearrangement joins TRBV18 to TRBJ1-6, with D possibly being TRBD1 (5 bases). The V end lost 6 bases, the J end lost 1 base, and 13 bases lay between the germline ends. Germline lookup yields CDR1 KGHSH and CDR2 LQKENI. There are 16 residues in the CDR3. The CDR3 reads CASSHKQDSYNSPLHF. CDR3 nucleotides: TGTGCCAGCTCGCACAAACAGGATTCCTATAATTCACCCCTCCACTTT. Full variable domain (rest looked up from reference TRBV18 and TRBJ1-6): NAGVMQNPRHLVRRRGQEARLRCSPMKGHSHVYWYRQLPEEGLKFMVYLQKENIIDESGMPKERFSAEFPKEGPSILRIQQVVRGDSAAYFCASSHKQDSYNSPLHFGNGTRLTVT.

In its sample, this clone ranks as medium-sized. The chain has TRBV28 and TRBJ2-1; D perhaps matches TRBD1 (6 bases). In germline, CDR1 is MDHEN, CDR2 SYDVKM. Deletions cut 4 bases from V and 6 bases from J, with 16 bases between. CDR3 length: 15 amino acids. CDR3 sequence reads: CASSWGLDLSNEQFF. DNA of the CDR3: TGTGCCAGCAGTTGGGGGCTCGACCTCTCCAATGAGCAGTTCTTC.

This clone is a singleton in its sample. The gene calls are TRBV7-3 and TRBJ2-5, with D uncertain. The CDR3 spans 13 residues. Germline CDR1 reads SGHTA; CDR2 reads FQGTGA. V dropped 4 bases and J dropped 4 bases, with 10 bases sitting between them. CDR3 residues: CASSSHLGETQYF. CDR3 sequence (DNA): TGTGCCAGCAGCTCGCATTTAGGAGAGACCCAGTACTTC.

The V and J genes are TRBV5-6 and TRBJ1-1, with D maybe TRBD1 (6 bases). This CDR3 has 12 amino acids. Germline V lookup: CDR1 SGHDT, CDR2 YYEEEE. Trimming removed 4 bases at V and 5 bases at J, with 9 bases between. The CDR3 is CASSLGTTEAFF. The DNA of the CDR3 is TGTGCCAGCAGCCTAGGGACAACTGAAGCTTTCTTT.

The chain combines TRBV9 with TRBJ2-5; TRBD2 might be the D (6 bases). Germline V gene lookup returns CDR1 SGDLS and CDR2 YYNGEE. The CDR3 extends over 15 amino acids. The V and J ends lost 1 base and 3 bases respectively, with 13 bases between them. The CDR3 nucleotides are TGTGCCAGCAGCGTATCCGGGAAGCGGGAAGAGACCCAGTACTTC. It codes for CASSVSGKREETQYF.

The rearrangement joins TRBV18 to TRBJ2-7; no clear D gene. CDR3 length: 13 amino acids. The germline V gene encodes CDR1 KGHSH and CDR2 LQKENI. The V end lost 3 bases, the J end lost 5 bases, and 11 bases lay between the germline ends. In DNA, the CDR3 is TGTGCCAGCTCACCCCTGGCGGAACACGAGCAGTACTTC. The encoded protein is CASSPLAEHEQYF.

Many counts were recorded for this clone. CDR3 nucleotide sequence: TGCGCCAGCAGCCTGGGACAGGGGTTCGACGAGCAGTACTTC. Its translation: CASSLGQGFDEQYF. V and J are TRBV5-1 and TRBJ2-7; 10 bases are shared with TRBD1. Per germline, CDR1 SGHRS and CDR2 YFSETQ. Losses at the gene ends were 4 bases for V and 5 bases for J; bases not matched to a gene: 6. This CDR3 comprises 14 residues.